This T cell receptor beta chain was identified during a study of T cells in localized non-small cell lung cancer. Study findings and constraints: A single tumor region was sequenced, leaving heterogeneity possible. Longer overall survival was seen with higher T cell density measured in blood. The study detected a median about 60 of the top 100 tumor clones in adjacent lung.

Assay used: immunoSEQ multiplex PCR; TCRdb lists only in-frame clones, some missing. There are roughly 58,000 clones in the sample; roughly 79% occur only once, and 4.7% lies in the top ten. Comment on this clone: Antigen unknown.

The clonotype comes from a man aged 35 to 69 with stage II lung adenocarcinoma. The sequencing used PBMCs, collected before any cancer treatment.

CDR3 amino acids: CASSFSSGKGEQFF. The DNA for the CDR3 is TGTGCCAGCAGCTTTTCTAGCGGGAAGGGAGAGCAGTTCTTC. The V and J genes are TRBV11-2 and TRBJ2-1, with TRBD2 matching over 9 bases. This CDR3 spans 14 amino acids. The germline CDR1 and CDR2 sequences are SGHAT and FQNNGV. Trimming took 3 bases from V and 10 from J; bases not matched to a gene: 7.